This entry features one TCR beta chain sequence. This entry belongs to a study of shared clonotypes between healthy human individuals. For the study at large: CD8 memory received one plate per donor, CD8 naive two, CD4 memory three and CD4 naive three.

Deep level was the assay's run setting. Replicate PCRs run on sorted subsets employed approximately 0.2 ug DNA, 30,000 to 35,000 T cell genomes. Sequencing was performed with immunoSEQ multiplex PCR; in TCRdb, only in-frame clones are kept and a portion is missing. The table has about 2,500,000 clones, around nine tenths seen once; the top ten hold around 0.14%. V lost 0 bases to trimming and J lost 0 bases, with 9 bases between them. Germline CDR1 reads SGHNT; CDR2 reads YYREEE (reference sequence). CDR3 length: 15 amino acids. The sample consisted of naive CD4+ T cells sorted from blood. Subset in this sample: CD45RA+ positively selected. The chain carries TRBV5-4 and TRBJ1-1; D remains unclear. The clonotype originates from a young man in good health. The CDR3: CASSLGPNMNTEAFF. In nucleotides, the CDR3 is TGTGCCAGCAGCTTGGGGCCAAATATGAACACTGAAGCTTTCTTT.